This T cell receptor (beta chain) was sequenced during a study of blood T cell repertoires in COVID-19. Study-wide context: COVID-19 samples, acute and convalescent, were from the United States, Italy and Spain.

In terms of age and location, participants ranged from roughly 18 to 90 years and lived in roughly 22 US areas. In Cohort 3, a recovered donor had either two negative PCRs, clearance, or symptom resolution. In the source study's methods: Reference gene primer amplification gave estimated nucleated cell counts. The repertoire was sequenced with immunoSEQ multiplex PCR; TCRdb's copy has only in-frame clones and lacks some. V and J calls and clone size come straight from that table; D and trimming were deduced from the DNA. The sample lists approximately 360,000 clones, 80% to 85% occurring once. This CDR3 is 17 amino acids long. Per germline, CDR1 SGDLS and CDR2 YYNGEE. V was clipped by 4 bases and J by 4 bases; unmatched bases: 5.

The gene calls are TRBV9 and TRBJ2-1; TRBD2 aligns across 16 bases. This receptor was obtained from a woman in her forties or fifties who had recovered from COVID-19. Sequenced sample: PBMCs or T cells enriched from blood (not recorded which). In DNA, the CDR3 is TGTGCCAGCAGCCCGGGACTAGCGGGAGGGAAATACAATGAGCAGTTCTTC. It codes for CASSPGLAGGKYNEQFF.